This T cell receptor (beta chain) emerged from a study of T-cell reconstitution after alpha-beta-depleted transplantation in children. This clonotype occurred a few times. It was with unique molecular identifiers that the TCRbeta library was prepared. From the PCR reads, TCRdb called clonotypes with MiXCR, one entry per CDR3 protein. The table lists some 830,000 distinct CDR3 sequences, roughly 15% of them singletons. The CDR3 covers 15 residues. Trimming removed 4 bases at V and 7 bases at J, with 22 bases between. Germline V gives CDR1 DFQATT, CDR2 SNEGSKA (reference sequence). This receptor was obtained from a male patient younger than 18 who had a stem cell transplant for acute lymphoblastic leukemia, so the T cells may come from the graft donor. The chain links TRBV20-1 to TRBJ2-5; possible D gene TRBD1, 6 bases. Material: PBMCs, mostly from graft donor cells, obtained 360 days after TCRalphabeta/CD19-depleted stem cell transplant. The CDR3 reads CSATVPRTAPGTQYF. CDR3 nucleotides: TGCAGTGCTACCGTCCCCAGGACAGCGCCGGGGACCCAGTACTTC.